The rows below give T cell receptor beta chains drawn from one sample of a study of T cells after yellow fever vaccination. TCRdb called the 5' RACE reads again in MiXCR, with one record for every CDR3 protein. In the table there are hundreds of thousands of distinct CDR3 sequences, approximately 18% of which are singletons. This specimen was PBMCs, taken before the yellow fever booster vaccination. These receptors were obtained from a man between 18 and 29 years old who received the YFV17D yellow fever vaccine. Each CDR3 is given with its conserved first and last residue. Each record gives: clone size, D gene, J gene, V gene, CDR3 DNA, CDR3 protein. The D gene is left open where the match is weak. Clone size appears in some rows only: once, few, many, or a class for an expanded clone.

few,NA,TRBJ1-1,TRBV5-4,TGTGCCAGCAGCTTGGCTCCCACAGTTCTTAATCCTGAAGCTTTCTTT,CASSLAPTVLNPEAFF
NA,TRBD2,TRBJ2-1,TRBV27,TGTGCCAGCAGCCCAACCCCTAGCGGGGGGCCCAATGAGCAGTTCTTC,CASSPTPSGGPNEQFF
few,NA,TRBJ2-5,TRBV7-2,TGTGCCAGCAGCCGGTCAGAGACCCAGTACTTC,CASSRSETQYF
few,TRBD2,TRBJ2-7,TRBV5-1,TGCGCCAGCAGCCTGGCGGGGGGCCCGAGCTCCTACGAGCAGTACTTC,CASSLAGGPSSYEQYF
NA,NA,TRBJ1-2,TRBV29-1,TGCAGCGCGCCGGGGAAAGGTGGCTACACCTTC,CSAPGKGGYTF
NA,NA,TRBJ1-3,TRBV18,TGTGCCAGCTCCCTAGTGGGGGCAACCTCTGGTTCTGGAAACACCATATATTTT,CASSLVGATSGSGNTIYF
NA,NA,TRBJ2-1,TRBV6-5,TGTGCCAGCAGTTACTCACCAGGGACCTACAATGAGCAGTTCTTC,CASSYSPGTYNEQFF
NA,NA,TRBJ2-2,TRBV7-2,TGTGCCAGCAGCTTCGGACAGCATATCCCTACCGGGGAGCTGTTTTTT,CASSFGQHIPTGELFF
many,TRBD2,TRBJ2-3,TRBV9,TGTGCCAGCAGCTCGGGAGGGAATACGCAGTATTTT,CASSSGGNTQYF
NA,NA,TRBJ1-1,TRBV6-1,TGTGCCAGCAGTTACCAGAGGAACACTGAAGCTTTCTTT,CASSYQRNTEAFF
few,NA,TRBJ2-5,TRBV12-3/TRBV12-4,TGTGCCAGCAGTCCAATGGACTACCAAGAGACCCAGTACTTC,CASSPMDYQETQYF
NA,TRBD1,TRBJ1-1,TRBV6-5,TGTGCCAGCAGTACCCACGACAGGGCCACTGAAGCTTTCTTT,CASSTHDRATEAFF
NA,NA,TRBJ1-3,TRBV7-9,TGTGCCAGCGAACCAGGGGTTACCGGAAACACCATATATTTT,CASEPGVTGNTIYF
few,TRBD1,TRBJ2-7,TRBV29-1,TGCAGCGTTATCCGGGACAGGGGCTCCTACGAGCAGTACTTC,CSVIRDRGSYEQYF
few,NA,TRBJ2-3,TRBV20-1,TGCAGTGCAACGGGACCTCTTGGGACAGATACGCAGTATTTT,CSATGPLGTDTQYF
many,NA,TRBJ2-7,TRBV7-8,TGTGCCAGCAGCGTAGGGATAACAGGGCTAAGCTCCTACGAGCAGTACTTC,CASSVGITGLSSYEQYF
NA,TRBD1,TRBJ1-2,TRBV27,TGTGCCAGCAGTCCCGGGACAGGTTTCCTCTATGGCTACACCTTC,CASSPGTGFLYGYTF
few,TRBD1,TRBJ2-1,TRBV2,TGTGCCAGCATAACCGGGACAGCCTACAATGAGCAGTTCTTC,CASITGTAYNEQFF
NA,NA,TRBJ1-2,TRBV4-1,TGCGCCAGCAGCCAAGATACGAGCTATGGCTACACCTTC,CASSQDTSYGYTF
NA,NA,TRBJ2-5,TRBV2,TGTGCCAGCTCCATGGCAGTCCAAGAGACCCAGTACTTC,CASSMAVQETQYF
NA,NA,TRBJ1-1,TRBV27,TGTGCCAGCACCAGGGAAGAAGCTTTCTTT,CASTREEAFF
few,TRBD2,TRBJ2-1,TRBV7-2,TGTGCCAGCAGCTTAGGACTAGCGGGCCGAGATGAGCAGTTCTTC,CASSLGLAGRDEQFF
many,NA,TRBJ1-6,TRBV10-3,TGTGCCATCAGTTCGACGGAGGGGATGGCCCTCCACTTT,CAISSTEGMALHF
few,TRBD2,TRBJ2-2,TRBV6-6,TGTGCCAGCAGTTACGGGACTAGCGGGGGTTTATTCGGGGAGCTGTTTTTT,CASSYGTSGGLFGELFF
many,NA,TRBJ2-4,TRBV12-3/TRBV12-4,TGTGCCAGCAGTTTGGGTTCGGTCAAAAACATTCAGTACTTC,CASSLGSVKNIQYF
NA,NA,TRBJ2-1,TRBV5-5,TGTGCCAGCAGCTTGTACGTTGTTAATGAGCAGTTCTTC,CASSLYVVNEQFF
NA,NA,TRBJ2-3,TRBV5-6,TGTGCCAGCAGCTGGGGCACAGATACGCAGTATTTT,CASSWGTDTQYF